This is a list of T cell receptor beta chains from one sample in a study of early T cells in non-severe SARS-CoV-2 infection. TCRdb reanalysed the 5' RACE reads using MiXCR and keeps one entry per CDR3 protein. This repertoire shows some 71,000 distinct CDR3 sequences, around 11% found once; its top ten account for almost 6.5%. The specimen sequenced was whole blood. Receptor source: an adult who was a healthcare worker with PCR-confirmed SARS-CoV-2 infection or an uninfected control (not recorded which). Each CDR3 is given with its conserved first and last residue. The order of the fields is V gene, J gene, D gene, clone size, CDR3 protein, CDR3 DNA. The D gene is left open where the match is weak. Where a row states a size, it is once, few, many or the class of an expanded clone; other rows omit it.

TRBV6-2/TRBV6-3	TRBJ2-3	TRBD2	NA	CASSDPSGATRNTQYF	TGTGCCAGCAGTGACCCTAGCGGGGCGACGCGTAATACGCAGTATTTT
TRBV15	TRBJ1-3	NA	NA	CATSRDFEGPVGNTIYF	TGTGCCACCAGCAGAGATTTCGAGGGGCCGGTAGGAAACACCATATATTTT
TRBV7-9	TRBJ2-7	TRBD2	NA	CASSSPPGTSGSYEQYF	TGTGCCAGCAGCTCCCCTCCCGGGACTAGCGGGTCCTACGAGCAGTACTTC
TRBV29-1	TRBJ2-3	TRBD2	few	CSVVLAGVGGDTQYF	TGCAGCGTTGTACTAGCGGGAGTAGGGGGAGATACGCAGTATTTT
TRBV14	TRBJ2-3	NA	few	CASSQVASDTQYF	TGTGCCAGCAGCCAAGTCGCGTCAGATACGCAGTATTTT
TRBV6-5	TRBJ2-3	NA	NA	CAAGGPSVPDTQYF	TGTGCCGCTGGGGGGCCCTCAGTCCCAGATACGCAGTATTTT
TRBV6-2/TRBV6-3	TRBJ2-2	NA	NA	CASGRTGELFF	TGTGCCAGCGGCCGCACCGGGGAGCTGTTTTTT
TRBV7-3	TRBJ2-3	NA	NA	CASSSNGAYYDTQYF	TGTGCCAGCAGCTCTAACGGGGCTTATTATGATACGCAGTATTTT
TRBV6-2/TRBV6-3	TRBJ2-7	NA	few	CASTSPAYEQYF	TGTGCCAGCACCTCCCCCGCCTACGAGCAGTACTTC
TRBV13	TRBJ2-7	NA	few	CASSFDGRYEQYF	TGTGCCAGCAGCTTCGACGGCCGATACGAGCAGTACTTC
TRBV5-4	TRBJ1-1	NA	NA	CASSLPQTEAFF	TGTGCCAGCAGCTTGCCACAGACGGAAGCTTTCTTT
TRBV5-1	TRBJ1-1	TRBD1	many	CASSFARGVMNTEAFF	TGCGCCAGCAGCTTTGCCAGGGGGGTCATGAACACTGAAGCTTTCTTT
TRBV28	TRBJ2-7	NA	few	CASSLGEEQYF	TGTGCCAGCAGTTTAGGGGAGGAGCAGTACTTC
TRBV7-2	TRBJ1-2	TRBD1	NA	CASKEEGANYGYTF	TGTGCCAGCAAAGAGGAGGGGGCCAACTATGGCTACACCTTC
TRBV20-1	TRBJ2-7	TRBD1	NA	CSARDRRTGGSYEQYF	TGCAGTGCTAGAGACAGGCGGACAGGGGGCTCCTACGAGCAGTACTTC
TRBV29-1	TRBJ2-3	NA	many	CSVVFYTQYF	TGCAGCGTTGTGTTTTATACGCAGTATTTT
TRBV7-9	TRBJ2-1	NA	many	CASSLDRRRGDNEQFF	TGTGCCAGCAGCTTAGACAGGAGAAGGGGTGACAATGAGCAGTTCTTC
TRBV5-1	TRBJ2-3	NA	few	CASSLERLDTQYF	TGCGCCAGCAGCTTGGAACGGCTAGATACGCAGTATTTT
TRBV5-4	TRBJ2-3	NA	many	CASTRSASEDTQYF	TGTGCCAGCACCCGGTCGGCTAGCGAAGATACGCAGTATTTT
TRBV6-1	TRBJ1-1	NA	few	CASRQFRENTEAFF	TGTGCCAGCAGGCAATTCCGGGAGAACACTGAAGCTTTCTTT
TRBV5-1	TRBJ2-7	TRBD1	few	CASSLQGARLREQYF	TGCGCCAGCAGCTTACAGGGGGCGCGCCTACGGGAGCAGTACTTC
TRBV12-3/TRBV12-4	TRBJ1-2	NA	many	CASSLGLRNYGYTF	TGTGCCAGCAGTTTGGGACTTCGCAACTATGGCTACACCTTC
TRBV19	TRBJ1-1	NA	NA	CASKTGLNTEAFF	TGTGCCAGTAAGACAGGACTTAACACTGAAGCTTTCTTT
TRBV20-1	TRBJ1-4	NA	few	CSASRTGPNEKLFF	TGCAGTGCTTCCCGGACCGGACCAAATGAAAAACTGTTTTTT
TRBV20-1	TRBJ2-1	NA	many	CSARVQVGEQFF	TGCAGTGCTAGAGTCCAGGTTGGGGAGCAGTTCTTC
TRBV5-8	TRBJ2-5	TRBD1	many	CASSLRGGRQTQYF	TGTGCCAGCAGCTTGAGAGGGGGCAGGCAGACCCAGTACTTC
TRBV12-3/TRBV12-4	TRBJ2-1	TRBD1	many	CASSKTGIEQFF	TGTGCCAGCAGTAAGACAGGGATTGAGCAGTTCTTC
TRBV6-2/TRBV6-3	TRBJ2-3	TRBD2	NA	CASSYSAGVTDTQYF	TGTGCCAGCAGTTACTCGGCGGGGGTCACAGATACGCAGTATTTT
TRBV14	TRBJ1-4	NA	many	CASSQDDRSLFF	TGTGCCAGCAGCCAAGACGATAGAAGCCTGTTTTTT
TRBV12-3/TRBV12-4	TRBJ2-3	NA	NA	CASSSIQGHTQYF	TGTGCCAGCAGTTCCATACAGGGACATACGCAGTATTTT
TRBV6-5	TRBJ2-2	TRBD1	few	CASSRTGLNTGELFF	TGTGCCAGCAGCCGGACAGGACTGAACACCGGGGAGCTGTTTTTT
TRBV29-1	TRBJ2-5	TRBD1	many	CSVGGQGQETQYF	TGCAGCGTGGGGGGACAGGGCCAAGAGACCCAGTACTTC
TRBV20-1	TRBJ2-2	TRBD2	NA	CSAPLTSDTNTGELFF	TGCAGTGCCCCATTGACTAGCGATACGAACACCGGGGAGCTGTTTTTT
TRBV29-1	TRBJ2-1	NA	NA	CSFTSGVDEQFF	TGCAGCTTCACCTCGGGTGTAGATGAGCAGTTCTTC
TRBV6-2/TRBV6-3	TRBJ2-1	NA	NA	CASSLQEPYNEQFF	TGTGCCAGCAGCCTACAGGAACCATACAATGAGCAGTTCTTC
TRBV30	TRBJ2-3	NA	few	CAWRRGRAGTDTQYF	TGTGCCTGGAGACGGGGAAGGGCGGGCACAGATACGCAGTATTTT
TRBV7-8	TRBJ2-5	TRBD2	NA	CASSPSRAGVLETQYF	TGTGCCAGCAGCCCCTCCCGCGCGGGGGTGTTAGAGACCCAGTACTTC
TRBV7-9	TRBJ2-2	NA	many	CASSSTSTYTGELFF	TGTGCCAGCAGCTCAACTAGCACTTACACCGGGGAGCTGTTTTTT
TRBV3-1	TRBJ1-2	NA	few	CASSQDSKGFGYTF	TGTGCCAGCAGCCAAGATTCGAAGGGATTTGGCTACACCTTC
TRBV7-2	TRBJ2-7	TRBD2	NA	CASSLASASGGYEQYF	TGTGCCAGCAGCTTAGCGTCGGCTAGCGGGGGGTACGAGCAGTACTTC
TRBV12-3/TRBV12-4	TRBJ1-5	NA	NA	CASRGDVANQPQHF	TGTGCCAGCAGGGGAGATGTCGCGAATCAGCCCCAGCATTTT
TRBV3-1	TRBJ2-1	NA	NA	CASTPGSASSYNEQFF	TGTGCCAGCACCCCGGGGTCGGCGAGCTCCTACAATGAGCAGTTCTTC
TRBV29-1	TRBJ1-4	TRBD1	few	CSTNTGGAVEKLFF	TGCAGCACAAACACAGGGGGCGCGGTTGAAAAACTGTTTTTT
TRBV24-1	TRBJ1-1	NA	many	CATIEGFF	TGTGCCACCATCGAAGGTTTCTTT
TRBV12-3/TRBV12-4	TRBJ1-1	NA	NA	CASHDRNTEAFF	TGTGCCAGCCACGACAGGAACACTGAAGCTTTCTTT
TRBV19	TRBJ2-7	NA	few	CASSPTDISSYEQYF	TGTGCCAGTAGTCCCACGGACATTTCCTCCTACGAGCAGTACTTC
TRBV3-1	TRBJ2-3	TRBD1	few	CASSQHRTGTQYF	TGTGCCAGCAGCCAACATAGGACAGGAACGCAGTATTTT